The text below deals with one TCR beta chain. Its antigen is still unknown. It has no much larger one-base neighbor in the sample; base qualities were not kept. The data were obtained in a study of T cells after yellow fever vaccination (dated by TCRdb to between 2018 and 2021). For the wider study: The SMART-Seq v4 Ultra Low Input RNA kit was used to prepare libraries from fractions with low cell numbers. Blood was collected at multiple timepoints before and after primary and secondary immunization, and bulk PBMC replicates and cell subsets were isolated. The cohort comprised two healthy male donors, one aged 18 to 29 and one aged 30 to 39 years. To track T-cell clones before and after primary and booster YFV17D yellow fever vaccination, bulk TCR alpha and beta repertoires were sequenced longitudinally.

What the treatment or condition label conveys for this sample: live attenuated yellow fever vaccine strain. PBMCs were isolated from peripheral blood using a standard Ficoll-Paque protocol. CD4 and CD8 T-cell fractions were isolated with Dynabeads CD4 and CD8 positive selection kits. TriZol was used to extract RNA from bulk PBMCs, CD4 and CD8 fractions, and dextramer-positive and dextramer-negative fractions. The paper's findings and limits, for the study overall: A small share of clonotypes was detected in both CD4 and CD8 compartments, with the overlap likely arising from convergent recombination. The study included only two donors, which limits how far the findings can be generalized. Computational filtering was needed because FACS-sorted repertoires could contain abundant contaminating clonotypes from the bulk population. The secondary T-cell response was found to be weaker but faster than the primary response, with a peak reached on day 5 rather than on day 15. After the booster, most of the clones that had expanded following primary vaccination were detected again (just under 97% of CD4 and around 87% of CD8), which suggests that memory was broadly maintained.

TCR cDNA was made using 5'RACE template switching, a step that added a universal primer site and unique molecular identifiers. cDNA synthesis was primed from both the TCR alpha and TCR beta constant segments. Library amplification used two PCR steps, and the second PCR step added sample barcodes and sequencing adapters. Sequencing of the libraries was done on either Illumina HiSeq 2500 (2x100 bp) or NovaSeq (2x150 bp). The study's processing was this. Reads were demultiplexed and collapsed into UMI consensus sequences with MIGEC, and V(D)J alignment was performed with MiXCR. Vaccine-responding clonotypes were defined with edgeR using replicate PBMC samples, requiring FDR below 0.01 and a log2 fold change above 5 up to day 15. Bulk clonotypes were assigned CD4 or CD8 identity according to which sequenced CD4 or CD8 repertoire held them at higher abundance. TCRdb redid the processing of the public reads, applying fastp at Q25 and MiXCR, and retained in-frame beta chains. Entries are consolidated by CDR3 protein sequence, retaining the most common genes and DNA. The V and J calls and clone size come from TCRdb's table, not from the authors' own analysis. The sample contains 200,000 to 300,000 distinct CDR3 sequences, 10% to 15% of them found a single time. The top ten clones comprise approximately 0.49% of the sample.

Specimen: CD4+ T cells sorted from PBMCs, collected 45 days after the yellow fever booster vaccination. The source of this sequence is a man younger than 40 who received the YFV17D yellow fever vaccine.

The DNA is as follows: TGCAGTGCTAGGGCCCAAGGAGTCCGGGTGGAGACCCAGTACTTC. Its protein is CSARAQGVRVETQYF. The chain links TRBV20-1 with TRBJ2-5; a confident D gene designation cannot be given. In the germline V gene (reference sequence), CDR1 corresponds to DFQATT and CDR2 to SNEGSKA. The V and J ends are trimmed by 3 bases and 5 bases, leaving 19 bases between them. The CDR3 goes from the cysteine to the phenylalanine over 15 residues. Of all the DNA, just the CDR3 is kept, 45 bases in frame from base 1.